The rows below give T cell receptor beta chains drawn from one sample of a study of CD8 T cells in Susac syndrome. One entry per CDR3 protein results from TCRdb running MiXCR on the immunoSEQ multiplex PCR reads. The sample contains 90,000 or so distinct CDR3 sequences, just under 95% of which appear only once. Sequencing used CD8+ T cells from PBMCs. Receptors were obtained from a human donor in good health. Each CDR3 is given with its conserved first and last residue. A D gene is named only where the DNA matches it firmly. Size is stated for part of the rows, as once, few or many counts, or as a class when the clone is expanded.

d_gene	abundance	v_gene	j_gene	CDR3nt	CDR3aa
TRBD2	.	TRBV12-3/TRBV12-4	TRBJ2-1	TGTGCCAGCAGTTTTGGCGGGGGGGGCAATGAGCAGTTCTTC	CASSFGGGGNEQFF
TRBD2	.	TRBV4-2	TRBJ2-2	TGTGCCAGCAGCCACGGAGCGGGGGGCAACACCGGGGAGCTGTTTTTT	CASSHGAGGNTGELFF
.	.	TRBV4-1	TRBJ2-5	TGCGCCAGCAGCCAACAGGGGAACGGGGAGACCCAGTACTTC	CASSQQGNGETQYF
.	few	TRBV5-6	TRBJ1-1	TGTGCCAGCAGCTTGGCTCCGGAAGGGAACACTGAAGCTTTCTTT	CASSLAPEGNTEAFF
.	.	TRBV6-5	TRBJ1-1	TGTGCCAGCAGTTACCCTAGGGGAGGGGGGACTGAAGCTTTCTTT	CASSYPRGGGTEAFF
.	once	TRBV5-6	TRBJ1-1	TGTGCCAGCAGCTTGGGATATGGGGGATCGAGGACTGAAGCTTTCTTT	CASSLGYGGSRTEAFF
.	.	TRBV29-1	TRBJ2-5	TGCAGCGTGAGGGGCTCGGGCGAGACCCAGTACTTC	CSVRGSGETQYF
.	.	TRBV18	TRBJ2-3	TGTGCCAGCTCCCGGGGGCAGACTAGCACAGATACGCAGTATTTT	CASSRGQTSTDTQYF
.	once	TRBV6-1	TRBJ2-4	TGTGCCAGCAGTGAAGTCCTCGTGAGAGCCAAAAACATTCAGTACTTC	CASSEVLVRAKNIQYF
.	.	TRBV3-1	TRBJ1-3	TGTGCCAGCAGCCACCCCCTTGGAAACACCATATATTTT	CASSHPLGNTIYF
.	.	TRBV6-5	TRBJ2-6	TGTGCCAGCAGTTATGCAGTACCCCTCGGGGCCAACGTCCTGACTTTC	CASSYAVPLGANVLTF
.	.	TRBV9	TRBJ1-6	TGTGCCAGCACCCCAGGCCCGGGTATGATCTCACCCCTCCACTTT	CASTPGPGMISPLHF
.	.	TRBV19	TRBJ2-7	TGTGCCAGCCAAAGAGTGGGGCCTAGTCTATACGAGCAGTACTTC	CASQRVGPSLYEQYF
.	once	TRBV29-1	TRBJ2-7	TGCAGCGTTGAGAAGGGGCCGTACGAGCAGTACTTC	CSVEKGPYEQYF
.	.	TRBV28	TRBJ1-5	TGTGCCAGCGGAGGCACGAGTAGCAATCAGCCCCAGCATTTT	CASGGTSSNQPQHF
.	.	TRBV6-6	TRBJ2-2	TGTGCCACCGAGACTATAACGAACACCGGGGAGCTGTTTTTT	CATETITNTGELFF
TRBD2	.	TRBV6-5	TRBJ2-7	TGTGCCAGCAGCGGACTAGGCCACTACGAGCAGTACTTC	CASSGLGHYEQYF
.	.	TRBV7-2	TRBJ2-3	TGTGCCAGCAGCTTATCTGTTACTACCACAGATACGCAGTATTTT	CASSLSVTTTDTQYF
TRBD2	.	TRBV14	TRBJ2-3	TGTGCCAGCAGCCAAGAATGGATTAGCGGGGGATCAACAGATACGCAGTATTTT	CASSQEWISGGSTDTQYF
.	.	TRBV14	TRBJ2-7	TGTGCCAGCAGCCAACCCGACAGGTTCGGCGAGCAGTACTTC	CASSQPDRFGEQYF
TRBD1	.	TRBV5-1	TRBJ2-3	TGCGCCAGCAGCCCATGGACAGGGAAGACAGATACGCAGTATTTT	CASSPWTGKTDTQYF
.	.	TRBV7-9	TRBJ1-2	TGTGCCAGCAGCTCCGGGACGGGTTTTGGCTACACCTTC	CASSSGTGFGYTF
TRBD2	.	TRBV10-3	TRBJ2-1	TGTGCCATCAGTGAGTCGAGGCTAGCGGACTACAATGAGCAGTTCTTC	CAISESRLADYNEQFF
.	.	TRBV5-4	TRBJ2-3	TGTGCCAGCAGCGCTGGACTGACGTCCGGAGATACGCAGTATTTT	CASSAGLTSGDTQYF
.	.	TRBV7-9	TRBJ2-1	TGTGCCAGCAGCCCCGGACTTATGGGGGGTCAAGGGGCATATGAGCAGTTCTTC	CASSPGLMGGQGAYEQFF
.	.	TRBV29-1	TRBJ1-2	TGCAGTGCGGTGGGGGGGCTGTATGGCTACACCTTC	CSAVGGLYGYTF
.	.	TRBV13	TRBJ2-3	TGTGCCAGCAGCCTAGGGACAACGAGAGGCACAGATACGCAGTATTTT	CASSLGTTRGTDTQYF
.	.	TRBV19	TRBJ2-7	TGTGCCAGTGGGTACACCTACGAGCAGTACTTC	CASGYTYEQYF
.	.	TRBV12-3/TRBV12-4	TRBJ2-1	TGTGCCAGCAGTTTGGGGGAGGGGGGGTTCTTC	CASSLGEGGFF
.	.	TRBV4-1	TRBJ2-2	TGCGCCAGCAGCCCCCGGGAGGGGGCCACCGGGGAGCTGTTTTTT	CASSPREGATGELFF
.	.	TRBV29-1	TRBJ1-2	TGCAGCGTTGAAGATCAGGGTGAGGGCTACACCTTC	CSVEDQGEGYTF
.	.	TRBV29-1	TRBJ2-5	TGCAGCGTTGACGGCGGCGCGGGGGCCGGAGAGACCCAGTACTTC	CSVDGGAGAGETQYF
.	.	TRBV7-8	TRBJ1-2	TGTGCCAGCAGCTTAACATATCAAGCCGCGAACAGGGAACTTCTTTATGGCTACACCTTC	CASSLTYQAANRELLYGYTF
TRBD1	.	TRBV9	TRBJ1-1	TGTGCCAGCGGGACAGGGGGGAGGACTGAAGCTTTCTTT	CASGTGGRTEAFF
TRBD2	.	TRBV12-3/TRBV12-4	TRBJ2-7	TGTGCCAGCAGTTTGGCACTAGCGGGGGTGTACGAGCAGTACTTC	CASSLALAGVYEQYF
.	once	TRBV24-1	TRBJ2-5	TGTGCCACCAGTGACTCCGGGTTCCAAGAGACCCAGTACTTC	CATSDSGFQETQYF
.	.	TRBV7-9	TRBJ2-7	TGTGCCAGCAGCCCCGAGAACGGGGAAGAGCAGTACTTC	CASSPENGEEQYF
.	.	TRBV7-3	TRBJ1-6	TGTGCCAGCAGCTTGAACTCCCTCTCCGCCCTCCACTTT	CASSLNSLSALHF
TRBD2	once	TRBV11-2	TRBJ2-7	TGTGCCAGCAGCTTAGGTTCCCCGACTAGCGGCTACGAGCAGTACTTC	CASSLGSPTSGYEQYF
.	.	TRBV24-1	TRBJ1-5	TGTGCCACTTCGCTAGGGAGCAATCAGCCCCAGCATTTT	CATSLGSNQPQHF
.	.	TRBV27	TRBJ2-3	TGTGCCAGCACGCCCGGTCGGGGAGATACGCAGTATTTT	CASTPGRGDTQYF
.	.	TRBV14	TRBJ1-2	TGTGCCAGCAGCCAAGTAGACACCTACTATGGCTACACCTTC	CASSQVDTYYGYTF
TRBD1	.	TRBV5-6	TRBJ1-2	TGTGCCAGCAGCTTGGGGGACAGTTTCTCTCGGGGTGGCTACACCTTC	CASSLGDSFSRGGYTF
.	.	TRBV2	TRBJ2-7	TGTGCCAGCAGGGGAGCCTACGAGCAGTACTTC	CASRGAYEQYF
.	once	TRBV23-1	TRBJ2-5	TGCGCCAGCAGTCAAGGGGTAGGGAAAGAGACCCAGTACTTC	CASSQGVGKETQYF
TRBD1	.	TRBV5-5	TRBJ2-7	TGTGCCAGCAGCATCCAACGGACAGGGATGAGCGAGCAGTACTTC	CASSIQRTGMSEQYF
.	.	TRBV5-1	TRBJ2-7	TGCGCCAGCAGCTTGGCAGGGGCAGGGGCCGGCTACGAGCAGTACTTC	CASSLAGAGAGYEQYF
.	.	TRBV7-8	TRBJ2-3	TGTGCCAGCAGCTTAGGTCGGGATCTCACAGATACGCAGTATTTT	CASSLGRDLTDTQYF